The 23 T cell receptor beta chains listed next were all sequenced from one sample in a study of blood T cell repertoires in COVID-19. Only in-frame clones appear in the TCRdb table, and some are missing; sequencing was by immunoSEQ multiplex PCR. Among around 110,000 clones listed, 80% to 85% were seen once. Sequenced sample: peripheral blood. All receptors come from a man aged 65 to 79 with acute or convalescent COVID-19.

This clone was detected only a few times. V gene TRBV19 combines with J gene TRBJ1-4, with D uncertain. The CDR3 runs 13 residues. The germline CDR1 and CDR2 sequences are LNHDA and SQIVND (reference sequence). The V and J ends lost 4 bases and 7 bases respectively, with 10 bases between them. The CDR3 DNA reads TGTGCCAGTAGTAATTATCCGGGTGAAAAACTGTTTTTT. Protein product: CASSNYPGEKLFF.

This chain connects TRBV9 to TRBJ1-3; 7 nucleotides line up with TRBD1. CDR3 size: 15 residues. V lost 4 bases, J lost 3 bases, and 7 bases stayed unmatched. The germline CDR1 and CDR2 sequences are SGDLS and YYNGEE. CDR3 protein: CASSPFYRGGNTIYF. The CDR3 region has the DNA TGTGCCAGCAGCCCATTCTACAGGGGTGGAAACACCATATATTTT.

The rearrangement joins TRBV29-1 to TRBJ1-2; D is undetermined. The CDR3 covers 13 residues. Germline lookup yields CDR1 SQVTM and CDR2 ANQGSEA. Trimming took off 3 bases at V and 8 bases at J, with 16 bases between the two ends. The DNA of the CDR3 is TGCAGCGTTGACGGGGTGGGGTCCTTAGGCTACACCTTC. As protein: CSVDGVGSLGYTF.

As for this clone: The same CDR3 also results from other DNA sequences found in this sample. This rearrangement joins TRBV7-2 to TRBJ1-1; D call uncertain. CDR1 and CDR2 from the germline V gene are SGHTA and FQGNSA. The CDR3 is 13 amino acids. V dropped 1 base and J dropped 1 base, with 4 bases sitting between them. The DNA of the CDR3 is TGTGCCAGCAGCTTAGGGCAGAACACTGAAGCTTTCTTT. Protein: CASSLGQNTEAFF. The full variable domain, completed using reference TRBV7-2 and TRBJ1-1, is GAGVSQSPSNKVTEKGKDVELRCDPISGHTALYWYRQSLGQGLEFLIYFQGNSAPDKSGLPSDRFSAERTGGSVSTLTIQRTQQEDSAVYLCASSLGQNTEAFFGQGTRLTVV.

A remark on this clone: The sample holds other DNA sequences that translate to the same CDR3. J is TRBJ1-4 and V is TRBV10-3, with 8 bases that match TRBD1. Germline CDR1 ENHRY, CDR2 SYGVKD. The CDR3 loop spans 16 amino acids. Trimming cost V 0 bases and J 0 bases; bases outside gene matches: 0. DNA for the CDR3: TGTGCCATCAGTGAGTCGACAGGGGCAACTAATGAAAAACTGTTTTTT. Translating it yields CAISESTGATNEKLFF.

This chain joins TRBV7-9 and TRBJ1-5; D remains unclear. Between the trimmed V and J ends, which lost 3 bases and 7 bases, there was a span of 7 bases. The CDR3 consists of 12 residues. Germline V gene sequence: CDR1 SEHNR, CDR2 FQNEAQ (reference sequence). This CDR3 is CASSFPGQPQHF. The CDR3 DNA reads as TGTGCCAGCAGCTTCCCGGGGCAGCCCCAGCATTTT.

On this clone: The sample carries other DNA sequences with the same CDR3. V and J are TRBV29-1 and TRBJ1-1; D remains unclear. V shed 4 bases and J shed 2 bases, with 5 bases lying between them. Germline V gene lookup returns CDR1 SQVTM and CDR2 ANQGSEA. The length of the CDR3 is 11 residues. CDR3 sequence: CSVVGNTEAFF. For the CDR3, the DNA is TGCAGCGTTGTGGGCAACACTGAAGCTTTCTTT.

CDR3 in amino acids: CASSLGASGGRTDTQYF. Written as DNA, the CDR3 is TGTGCCAGCAGCTTAGGGGCTAGCGGGGGCCGCACAGATACGCAGTATTTT. The genes are TRBV11-2 and TRBJ2-3; TRBD2 matches 10 bases. CDR1 and CDR2 (germline): SGHAT, FQNNGV. The CDR3 totals 17 residues. J lost 1 base, V lost 1 base, and 5 bases had no gene match.

V usage is TRBV6-5 and J usage is TRBJ1-1, with TRBD1 as a possible D gene (6 bases). CDR1 and CDR2 from the germline V gene are MNHEY and SVGAGI. This CDR3 is 14 amino acids long. Trimming removed 10 bases at V and 4 bases at J, with 19 bases between. For the CDR3, the DNA is TGTGCCACCAAGGGGGGGGCGCGTGGCACTGAAGCTTTCTTT. It yields the protein CATKGGARGTEAFF.

The genes are TRBV5-1 and TRBJ2-2; 9 nucleotides match TRBD2. The germline CDR1 and CDR2 sequences are SGHRS and YFSETQ. Trimming at V came to 4 bases and at J to 7 bases, leaving 17 bases not matched to a gene. The CDR3 has 18 residues. The CDR3 sequence: CASSVLIAGGGAVGELFF. CDR3 bases: TGCGCCAGCAGCGTCCTAATTGCTGGCGGGGGGGCCGTCGGGGAGCTGTTTTTT.

The chain links TRBV7-9 to TRBJ1-2, with 8 bases that match TRBD1. CDR1 is SEHNR and CDR2 is FQNEAQ in the germline V gene (reference sequence). The CDR3 spans 13 residues. The V segment lost 0 bases and the J segment 6 bases; nucleotides outside the gene matches: 0. The CDR3 DNA reads TGTGCCAGCAGCTTAGCGACAGGGGATGGCTACACCTTC. Amino acids: CASSLATGDGYTF.

The CDR3 DNA reads as TGTGCCAGCAGCTCCGACAGGGATGGCGAGCAGTACTTC. Protein sequence: CASSSDRDGEQYF. The chain is built from TRBV7-3 and TRBJ2-7, with 7 bases fitting TRBD1. V lost 4 bases and J lost 6; bases outside the gene matches: 6. The CDR3 totals 13 residues. CDR1 and CDR2 (germline): SGHTA, FQGTGA.

The chain joins TRBV5-1 to TRBJ2-7, with D tentatively TRBD2 (6 bases). Trimming removed 5 bases from V and 0 bases from J, with 15 bases in between. Germline V lookup: CDR1 SGHRS, CDR2 YFSETQ. This CDR3 has 15 amino acids. The CDR3 sequence is CASSTGVGSSYEQYF. As DNA, the CDR3 is TGCGCCAGCAGTACGGGGGTGGGTAGCTCCTACGAGCAGTACTTC. Full variable domain (outside the CDR3, taken from reference TRBV5-1 and TRBJ2-7): KAGVTQTPRYLIKTRGQQVTLSCSPISGHRSVSWYQQTPGQGLQFLFEYFSETQRNKGNFPGRFSGRQFSNSRSEMNVSTLELGDSALYLCASSTGVGSSYEQYFGPGTRLTVT.

This clone was counted once. This rearrangement joins TRBV12-3 or TRBV12-4 to TRBJ1-1; unclear D gene. V was shortened by 3 bases and J by 1 base, with 6 bases between the two germline ends. The CDR3 loop spans 13 amino acids. DNA for the CDR3: TGTGCCAGCAGTTTGAGGGAGAACACTGAAGCTTTCTTT. Translation gives CASSLRENTEAFF.

CDR3 sequence: CATSRGTAGGQPQHF. The CDR3 bases are TGTGCCACCAGCAGAGGGACTGCAGGGGGTCAGCCCCAGCATTTT. The chain couples TRBV15 to TRBJ1-5, with 7 positions matching TRBD1. Germline CDR1 LNHNV, CDR2 YYDKDF (reference sequence). V trimming: 1 base; J trimming: 6 bases; junction bases outside the gene matches: 6. The CDR3 runs to 15 residues.

V gene TRBV19 combines with J gene TRBJ1-1; unclear D gene. This CDR3 has 14 amino acids. V gave up 0 bases and J gave up 3 bases, with 8 bases separating them. Germline CDR1 reads LNHDA; CDR2 reads SQIVND (reference sequence). The CDR3 DNA sequence: TGTGCCAGTAGTATAGAGCCGCGGGACACTGAAGCTTTCTTT. The encoded protein is CASSIEPRDTEAFF.

The V gene is TRBV2, the J gene TRBJ2-2; D is perhaps TRBD1 (6 bases). Germline V gives CDR1 SNHLY, CDR2 FYNNEI. V gave up 1 base and J gave up 6 bases, with 12 bases separating them. The CDR3 covers 15 residues. The CDR3 DNA is TGTGCCAGCAGTGAAGTTCGGGGACAAGCCGGGGAGCTGTTTTTT. This sequence encodes CASSEVRGQAGELFF.

The chain employs TRBV7-8 and TRBJ2-4; the D is unclear. CDR1 is SGHVS, CDR2 FQNEAQ, per germline. V lost 1 base and J 8 bases, leaving 6 bases between the germline ends. This CDR3 has 12 residues. CDR3 sequence reads: CASSLGSYIQYF. The CDR3 DNA reads TGTGCCAGCAGCTTAGGGAGCTACATTCAGTACTTC.

This chain uses TRBV5-1 with TRBJ2-3, with 14 bases that match TRBD2. Germline values: CDR1 SGHRS, CDR2 YFSETQ. Trimming removed 4 bases from V and 2 bases from J; junction bases left unmatched: 6. This CDR3 contains 17 residues. CDR3: CASSNGLAGGPTDTQYF. CDR3 bases: TGCGCCAGCAGCAACGGACTAGCGGGGGGCCCCACAGATACGCAGTATTTT.

In DNA, the CDR3 is TGTGCCAGCAGCGCCGGACAGTTGAACACCGGGGAGCTGTTTTTT. Its translation is CASSAGQLNTGELFF. The rearrangement links TRBV11-2 to TRBJ2-2; D is possibly TRBD1 (6 bases). The germline gives CDR1 SGHAT, CDR2 FQNNGV. The V and J ends lost 5 bases and 1 base respectively, with 11 bases between them. This CDR3 comprises 15 residues.

This chain uses TRBV3-1 (or the pseudogene TRBV3-2) with TRBJ2-1; 8 bases fit TRBD1. The CDR3 contains 15 residues. The V gene's germline CDR1 is LGHDT and CDR2 YNNKEL (reference sequence). Losses at the gene ends were 3 bases for V and 0 bases for J; bases not matched to a gene: 1. The CDR3 is CASSQQGASYNEQFF. The CDR3 DNA sequence: TGTGCCAGCAGCCAGCAGGGGGCCTCCTACAATGAGCAGTTCTTC.

The chain uses TRBV6-1 and TRBJ1-2, with TRBD1 as a possible D gene (6 bases). The germline V gene has CDR1 MNHNS and CDR2 SASEGT. There are 16 residues in the CDR3. Deletions cut 1 base from V and 4 bases from J, with 16 bases between. CDR3 sequence (DNA): TGTGCCAGCAGTGAAGAGTACAGGGCACTTATCTATGGCTACACCTTC. It specifies CASSEEYRALIYGYTF.

The CDR3 DNA sequence: TGTGCCAGCAGCTTAGGAACAGTCACTGAAGCTTTCTTT. It translates to CASSLGTVTEAFF. V gene TRBV7-9 combines with J gene TRBJ1-1, with unresolved D. Per the germline V gene, CDR1 is SEHNR and CDR2 is FQNEAQ (reference sequence). CDR3 length: 13 amino acids. The V gene lost 1 base and the J gene lost 4 bases, with 7 bases spanning the gap.